What follows are 12 T cell receptor beta chains derived from one specimen sequenced in a study of glioma-infiltrating T cells after dendritic cell vaccination. Indicated time point: after dendritic cell vaccination, including at tumor progression/relapse. Data came from immunoSEQ multiplex PCR; TCRdb stores just in-frame clones and leaves some out. The profile covers over 65,000 clones, with 85% appearing a single time and 8.5% taken by the ten largest. The sample consisted of blood, taken after dendritic cell vaccination. Receptors were obtained from a human donor with glioblastoma.

The chain carries TRBV7-2 and TRBJ2-5; 12 bases line up with TRBD1. The CDR3 has 15 residues. Germline CDR1 SGHTA, CDR2 FQGNSA. The junction had 6 bases not matched to a gene; V was cut back by 5 bases and J by 5 bases. The CDR3 protein is CASSTGTGGSETQYF. The CDR3 DNA reads as TGTGCCAGCAGCACTGGGACAGGGGGCTCGGAGACCCAGTACTTC. Using reference TRBV7-2 and TRBJ2-5 for the parts outside the CDR3, the full variable domain is GAGVSQSPSNKVTEKGKDVELRCDPISGHTALYWYRQSLGQGLEFLIYFQGNSAPDKSGLPSDRFSAERTGGSVSTLTIQRTQQEDSAVYLCASSTGTGGSETQYFGPGTRLLVL.

In the case of this clone: Other DNA sequences of this sample code for an identical CDR3. CDR3 protein: CASSYGLAGNTGELFF. DNA of the CDR3: TGTGCCAGCAGTTATGGGCTCGCCGGAAACACCGGGGAGCTGTTTTTT. The gene calls are TRBV6-5 and TRBJ2-2; D remains unclear. With 3 bases removed from V and 2 bases from J, the gap between germline ends came to 13 bases. The CDR3 consists of 16 residues. Looked up from germline, CDR1 is MNHEY and CDR2 is SVGAGI.

This clone was seen once. This chain connects TRBV5-1 to TRBJ1-1, with TRBD1 matching 8 bases. V was clipped by 3 bases and J by 8 bases; unmatched bases: 6. CDR1 is SGHRS and CDR2 is YFSETQ in the germline V gene. The CDR3 loop spans 13 amino acids. CDR3 bases: TGCGCCAGCAGCTACGCAGGGGGCGGAGAAGCTTTCTTT. It codes for CASSYAGGGEAFF. The full variable domain, with the rest looked up from reference TRBV5-1 and TRBJ1-1, is KAGVTQTPRYLIKTRGQQVTLSCSPISGHRSVSWYQQTPGQGLQFLFEYFSETQRNKGNFPGRFSGRQFSNSRSEMNVSTLELGDSALYLCASSYAGGGEAFFGQGTRLTVV.

The V gene is TRBV5-8, the J gene TRBJ1-2, with D maybe TRBD1 (5 bases). The CDR3 consists of 15 residues. Germline loops: CDR1 SGHTS, CDR2 YDEGEE. The V gene lost 4 bases and the J gene lost 7 bases, with 20 bases spanning the gap. CDR3 amino acids: CASSQDTTLFFGYTF. As DNA, the CDR3 is TGTGCCAGCAGCCAGGACACAACTTTGTTCTTTGGCTACACCTTC.

V is TRBV27 and J is TRBJ2-3; TRBD2 agrees at 13 bases. This CDR3 comprises 15 residues. The germline gives CDR1 MNHEY, CDR2 SMNVEV (reference sequence). With V trimmed by 4 bases and J by 4 bases, 2 bases remained unmatched. The CDR3 nucleotides read TGTGCCAGCAGTTCACTAGCGGGAGGGCCAGATACGCAGTATTTT. Translated: CASSSLAGGPDTQYF.

This clone has just one count. The chain recombines TRBV5-1 with TRBJ2-5; TRBD2 agrees at 12 bases. The V gene's germline CDR1 is SGHRS and CDR2 YFSETQ. V gave up 4 bases and J gave up 5 bases; unmatched junction bases: 3. This CDR3 is built from 14 residues. The CDR3 is CASSASGRVETQYF. The CDR3 DNA is TGCGCCAGCAGCGCTAGCGGGAGGGTGGAGACCCAGTACTTC. Based on the CDR3 plus reference TRBV5-1 and TRBJ2-5, the full variable domain is KAGVTQTPRYLIKTRGQQVTLSCSPISGHRSVSWYQQTPGQGLQFLFEYFSETQRNKGNFPGRFSGRQFSNSRSEMNVSTLELGDSALYLCASSASGRVETQYFGPGTRLLVL.

The chain employs TRBV4-1 and TRBJ1-1, with a possible D match to TRBD1 (6 bases). Trimming took off 3 bases at V and 0 bases at J, with 11 bases between the two ends. Germline V lookup: CDR1 MGHRA, CDR2 YSYEKL. The CDR3 totals 15 residues. The CDR3 sequence is CASSQTGHMNTEAFF. CDR3 nucleotide sequence: TGCGCCAGCAGCCAGACGGGACATATGAACACTGAAGCTTTCTTT.

J is TRBJ2-3 and V is TRBV18; 11 positions agree with TRBD2. Germline V CDR1 and CDR2: KGHSH, LQKENI. V shed 0 bases, J shed 0 bases, and the junction held 2 bases outside the gene matches. The length of the CDR3 is 17 residues. The CDR3 is CASSPPRTSGSTDTQYF. Here the CDR3 DNA reads TGTGCCAGCTCACCACCGCGGACTAGCGGGAGCACAGATACGCAGTATTTT.

This clone has just one count. The rearrangement links TRBV2 to TRBJ2-5, with a tentative D call TRBD1 (6 bases). The J call may be wrong; the DNA end is better matched by TRBJ2-7. From germline, CDR1 is SNHLY and CDR2 FYNNEI. CDR3 length: 13 amino acids. The CDR3 region is CASRGATYYEQYF. CDR3 DNA: TGTGCCTCCAGGGGTGCTACCTACTACGAGCAGTACTTC.

The genes are TRBV18 and TRBJ1-1, with TRBD1 matching over 7 bases. The V segment lost 4 bases and the J segment 0 bases; nucleotides outside the gene matches: 2. The CDR3 totals 14 residues. Germline V lookup: CDR1 KGHSH, CDR2 LQKENI. The chain's CDR3 is CASSRQGMNTEAFF. The CDR3 region has the DNA TGTGCCAGCTCACGACAGGGTATGAACACTGAAGCTTTCTTT.

There are a few counts of this clone. The chain recombines TRBV6-6 with TRBJ2-7; 7 nucleotides agree with TRBD1. V lost 6 bases and J lost 0; bases outside the gene matches: 5. The germline gives CDR1 MNHNY, CDR2 SVGAGI (reference sequence). The CDR3 runs 14 residues. The CDR3 region is CASRETGISYEQYF. The CDR3 coding sequence is TGTGCCAGCAGAGAGACAGGGATCTCCTACGAGCAGTACTTC.

The chain carries TRBV2 and TRBJ2-3, with D tentatively TRBD2 (6 bases). CDR1 and CDR2 (germline): SNHLY, FYNNEI. The CDR3 contains 15 residues. Trimming shortened V by 6 bases and J by 0 bases, and 13 bases separated the two germline ends. The CDR3 loop is CASSPAGTSTDTQYF. CDR3 in DNA: TGTGCCAGCAGCCCGGCAGGGACTAGCACAGATACGCAGTATTTT. Filled out from reference TRBV2 and TRBJ2-3, the complete variable domain reads EPEVTQTPSHQVTQMGQEVILRCVPISNHLYFYWYRQILGQKVEFLVSFYNNEISEKSEIFDDQFSVERPDGSNFTLKIRSTKLEDSAMYFCASSPAGTSTDTQYFGPGTRLTVL.